Below are 9 T cell receptor beta chains sequenced from a single sample in a study of PD-L1 blockade in urothelial cancer. Noted time point: peripheral blood 6 weeks after treatment start. Assay used: immunoSEQ multiplex PCR; TCRdb lists only in-frame clones, some missing. The sample yields around 50,000 clones, approximately 85% seen once. This material consisted of PBMCs, taken around atezolizumab (anti-PD-L1) treatment. The receptors derive from a man aged 50 to 60 with urothelial cancer.

This chain joins TRBV6-5 and TRBJ2-3; tentative D call: TRBD1 (5 bases). Germline CDR1 reads MNHEY; CDR2 reads SVGAGI. The CDR3 contains 13 residues. Deletions cut 6 bases from V and 6 bases from J, with 13 bases between. CDR3 nucleotides: TGTGCCAGCAGCATGACAGTGGCGGATACGCAGTATTTT. It is translated as CASSMTVADTQYF.

The V gene is TRBV19, the J gene TRBJ1-1; D perhaps matches TRBD1 (6 bases). V was cut by 5 bases and J by 1 base, with 20 bases left in between. This CDR3 region has 17 residues. CDR1 and CDR2 from the germline V gene are LNHDA and SQIVND (reference sequence). The CDR3 nucleotides are TGTGCCAGTAGTCCCGTCGGGCAGGGGCCCAGGAACACTGAAGCTTTCTTT. This encodes CASSPVGQGPRNTEAFF.

The chain recombines TRBV30 with TRBJ1-1, with 7 bases identical to TRBD1. This CDR3 comprises 19 residues. The V gene end was trimmed by 0 bases and the J gene end by 1 base; junction bases not matched to a gene: 17. Germline V gives CDR1 GTSNPN, CDR2 SVGIG (reference sequence). The CDR3: CAWSVSYRDRLWRNTEAFF. As DNA, the CDR3 is TGTGCCTGGAGTGTCTCTTACCGGGACAGACTTTGGAGGAACACTGAAGCTTTCTTT.

This clone was seen only a few times. Other DNA sequences from this sample encode an identical CDR3 as well. The genes are TRBV9 and TRBJ1-4; 8 nucleotides align to TRBD1. V was clipped by 2 bases and J by 7 bases; unmatched bases: 4. The CDR3 contains 14 residues. Per the germline V gene, CDR1 is SGDLS and CDR2 is YYNGEE. The CDR3 reads CASSVGQGGEKLFF. The CDR3 DNA is TGTGCCAGCAGCGTTGGACAGGGAGGTGAAAAACTGTTTTTT.

This clone has just one count. The chain is built from TRBV5-4 and TRBJ2-1; 8 nucleotides line up with TRBD2. The germline V gene has CDR1 SGHNT and CDR2 YYREEE (reference sequence). CDR3 length: 17 residues. Germline trimming cut 5 bases from V and 5 bases from J; bases unmatched to any gene: 15. The CDR3 coding sequence is TGTGCCAGCAGGCCTGGACTAGCCGGGGCCCAAGACAATGAGCAGTTCTTC. Translated: CASRPGLAGAQDNEQFF.

The gene calls are TRBV6-6 and TRBJ2-7; perhaps TRBD1 as D (6 bases). In germline, CDR1 is MNHNY, CDR2 SVGAGI (reference sequence). Trimming cost V 5 bases and J 3 bases, with 11 bases left between them. The CDR3 length is 13 residues. The DNA for the CDR3 is TGTGCCAGCAGTACGAGACAGGTCTACGAGCAGTACTTC. Its translation is CASSTRQVYEQYF.

The rearrangement joins TRBV27 to TRBJ2-7; 9 bases match TRBD1. The V segment lost 5 bases and the J segment 3 bases; nucleotides outside the gene matches: 5. Germline CDR1 is MNHEY and CDR2 is SMNVEV (reference sequence). The CDR3 spans 14 residues. The CDR3 DNA sequence: TGTGCCAGCAGTCGACAGGGGGGTTACTACGAGCAGTACTTC. The encoded protein is CASSRQGGYYEQYF.

CDR3 sequence (DNA): TGTGCCAGCTCAGGGGCCGACAATCAGCCCCAGCATTTT. Amino acid sequence: CASSGADNQPQHF. V is TRBV18 and J is TRBJ1-5, with D possibly TRBD1 on 5 matching bases. The germline CDR1 and CDR2 sequences are KGHSH and LQKENI. Deletions cut 5 bases from V and 3 bases from J, with 8 bases between. The CDR3 covers 13 residues.

This clone was seen a handful of times. V is TRBV9 and J is TRBJ2-5; TRBD2 aligns across 12 bases. Per the germline V gene, CDR1 is SGDLS and CDR2 is YYNGEE. Losses at the gene ends were 3 bases for V and 5 bases for J; bases not matched to a gene: 11. The length of the CDR3 is 17 residues. The CDR3 region has the DNA TGTGCCAGCAGCGCCAGACTAGCGGGGGCCCAGGGTGAGACCCAGTACTTC. Translation: CASSARLAGAQGETQYF.